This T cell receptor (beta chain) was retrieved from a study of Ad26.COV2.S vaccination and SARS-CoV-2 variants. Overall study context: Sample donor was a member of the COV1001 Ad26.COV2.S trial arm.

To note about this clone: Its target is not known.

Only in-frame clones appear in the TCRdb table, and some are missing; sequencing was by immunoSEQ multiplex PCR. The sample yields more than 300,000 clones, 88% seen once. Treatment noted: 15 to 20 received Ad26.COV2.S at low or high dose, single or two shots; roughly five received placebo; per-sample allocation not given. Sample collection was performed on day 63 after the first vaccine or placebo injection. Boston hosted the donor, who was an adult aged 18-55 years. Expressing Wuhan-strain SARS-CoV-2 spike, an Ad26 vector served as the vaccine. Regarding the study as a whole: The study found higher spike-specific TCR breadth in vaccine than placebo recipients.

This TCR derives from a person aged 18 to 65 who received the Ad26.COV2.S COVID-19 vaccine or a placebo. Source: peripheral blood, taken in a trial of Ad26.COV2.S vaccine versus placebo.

CDR3 in DNA: TGTGCCAGCAGCTTGGGGAAGACAGGGGCAAACACTGAAGCTTTCTTT. It translates to CASSLGKTGANTEAFF. The chain recombines TRBV5-4 with TRBJ1-1; TRBD1 matches 8 bases. The CDR3 extends over 16 amino acids. Germline CDR1 SGHNT, CDR2 YYREEE (reference sequence). V was clipped by 0 bases and J by 2 bases; unmatched bases: 6.